The sequence of this T cell receptor (beta chain) was determined in a study of blood T cell repertoires in COVID-19. Study as a whole: The origin of the acute and convalescent COVID-19 samples was the United States, Italy and Spain. PBMCs, B-cell-depleted T cells, or T cells were the source of the cDNA or gDNA that made up the material.

How the authors handled the data: Estimated nucleated cell counts came from reference gene primer amplification. The method was immunoSEQ multiplex PCR; TCRdb's version includes in-frame clones alone and lacks a portion of them. That table furnishes V, J and clone size, whereas the DNA furnished D and trimming. The table has 200,000 to 300,000 clones, around 87% seen once; the top ten hold 6% to 9%. Input material: peripheral blood. The sequence derives from a woman aged 65 to 85 with active or convalescent COVID-19.

The CDR3: CASSDSGSSGNTIYF. The CDR3 DNA sequence: TGTGCCAGTAGTGATTCAGGAAGCTCTGGAAACACCATATATTTT. The chain links TRBV19 to TRBJ1-3; D is unresolved. Looked up from germline, CDR1 is LNHDA and CDR2 is SQIVND (reference sequence). The ends were cut back, 5 bases at V and 0 bases at J, with 11 bases in the middle. The CDR3 spans 15 residues.